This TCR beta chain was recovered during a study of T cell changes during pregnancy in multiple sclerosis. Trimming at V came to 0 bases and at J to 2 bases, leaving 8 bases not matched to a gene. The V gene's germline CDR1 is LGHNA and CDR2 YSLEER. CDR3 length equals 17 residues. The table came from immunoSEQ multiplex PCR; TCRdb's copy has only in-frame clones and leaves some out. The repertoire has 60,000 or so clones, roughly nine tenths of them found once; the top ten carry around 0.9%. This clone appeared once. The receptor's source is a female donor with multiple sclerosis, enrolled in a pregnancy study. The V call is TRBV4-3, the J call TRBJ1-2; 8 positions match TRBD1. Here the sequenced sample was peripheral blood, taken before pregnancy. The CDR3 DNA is TGCGCCAGCAGCCAAGATTTGATCGCAGGGGGCAACTATGGCTACACCTTC. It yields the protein CASSQDLIAGGNYGYTF.